These 20 T cell receptor beta chains came from one sample sequenced in a study of cytomegalovirus exposure and HLA in healthy donors. Vbeta (60) and Jbeta (13) primers were used in the PCR. Assay used: immunoSEQ multiplex PCR; TCRdb lists only in-frame clones, some missing. The table includes fewer than 250,000 clones, almost 75% detected once. The sample consisted of PBMCs. These receptors were obtained from a woman aged 25 to 39 in good health and CMV-seropositive.

Only a few counts were recorded for this clone. The rearrangement joins TRBV2 to TRBJ2-5; D perhaps matches TRBD1 (6 bases). V lost 3 bases and J 3 bases, leaving 11 bases between the germline ends. The germline V gene encodes CDR1 SNHLY and CDR2 FYNNEI. The CDR3 covers 14 residues. The CDR3 protein is CASSDGTHKETQYF. The CDR3 bases are TGTGCCAGCAGTGACGGGACACATAAAGAGACCCAGTACTTC. Combining the CDR3 with reference TRBV2 and TRBJ2-5 gives the whole variable domain EPEVTQTPSHQVTQMGQEVILRCVPISNHLYFYWYRQILGQKVEFLVSFYNNEISEKSEIFDDQFSVERPDGSNFTLKIRSTKLEDSAMYFCASSDGTHKETQYFGPGTRLLVL.

This chain links TRBV4-1 with TRBJ1-3; no clear D gene. The CDR3 has 15 residues. The V and J ends lost 1 base and 0 bases respectively, with 7 bases between them. Germline CDR1 is MGHRA and CDR2 is YSYEKL. The CDR3 region has the DNA TGCGCCAGCAGCCAAGGTGAGGGCTCTGGAAACACCATATATTTT. Protein: CASSQGEGSGNTIYF.

The chain is built from TRBV11-2 and TRBJ2-1; weak D call: TRBD2 (6 bases). CDR3 length equals 15 residues. Trimming took 7 bases from V and 3 from J, leaving 16 bases between them. Germline lookup yields CDR1 SGHAT and CDR2 FQNNGV. CDR3 DNA: TGTGCCAGCAACCTCGCGGGGTTTAACTACAATGAGCAGTTCTTC. Its protein is CASNLAGFNYNEQFF.

The chain joins TRBV14 to TRBJ2-7; 11 bases are shared with TRBD2. Per germline, CDR1 SGHDN and CDR2 FVKESK. Trimming removed 1 base from V and 2 bases from J; junction bases left unmatched: 1. The CDR3 extends over 15 amino acids. The CDR3 nucleotides are TGTGCCAGCAGCCAAGGACTAGCGGGGACCTACGAGCAGTACTTC. Its protein product is CASSQGLAGTYEQYF.

The chain uses TRBV7-9 and TRBJ2-7; no definite D call. Looked up from germline, CDR1 is SEHNR and CDR2 is FQNEAQ (reference sequence). CDR3 length: 13 residues. Between the trimmed V and J ends, which lost 5 bases and 3 bases, there was a span of 11 bases. CDR3 loop: CASSQPFSYEQYF. The CDR3 nucleotides are TGTGCCAGCAGCCAACCCTTCAGCTACGAGCAGTACTTC. The full variable domain, with the rest looked up from reference TRBV7-9 and TRBJ2-7, is DTGVSQNPRHKITKRGQNVTFRCDPISEHNRLYWYRQTLGQGPEFLTYFQNEAQLEKSRLLSDRFSAERPKGSFSTLEIQRTEQGDSAMYLCASSQPFSYEQYFGPGTRLTVT.

The gene calls are TRBV19 and TRBJ2-7, with 7 bases identical to TRBD2. The germline gives CDR1 LNHDA, CDR2 SQIVND (reference sequence). J was trimmed by 6 bases and V by 3 bases; bases with no gene match: 5. The length of the CDR3 is 13 residues. CDR3 sequence reads: CASSIAGDLEQYF. CDR3 nucleotides: TGTGCCAGTAGTATTGCGGGAGACCTCGAGCAGTACTTC.

This clone was recorded once. Other DNA sequences in this specimen translate into the identical CDR3. V gene TRBV19 combines with J gene TRBJ1-5; D is unclear. The CDR3 runs to 14 residues. V was clipped by 8 bases and J by 7 bases, with 18 bases between them. Germline CDR1 reads LNHDA; CDR2 reads SQIVND (reference sequence). CDR3 sequence: CASAPGSSPQPQHF. The DNA of the CDR3 is TGTGCCAGTGCTCCCGGGAGTTCGCCGCAGCCCCAGCATTTT.

This clone has a single count. This chain connects TRBV5-6 to TRBJ1-2; D is possibly TRBD1 (6 bases). This CDR3 has 13 amino acids. The germline V and J ends were trimmed by 6 bases and 8 bases, with 17 bases remaining between them. Germline V gives CDR1 SGHDT, CDR2 YYEEEE. The CDR3 sequence is CASTKNRVGGYTF. CDR3 bases: TGTGCCAGCACCAAAAACAGGGTTGGAGGCTACACCTTC.

V is TRBV6-6 and J is TRBJ1-5; the D gene is possibly TRBD1 (5 bases). The CDR3 has 14 residues. CDR1 is MNHNY and CDR2 is SVGAGI in the germline V gene (reference sequence). V shed 1 base and J shed 2 bases, with 6 bases lying between them. The CDR3 sequence is CASSYFRGNQPQHF. As DNA, the CDR3 is TGTGCCAGCAGTTACTTCAGGGGCAATCAGCCCCAGCATTTT.

The chain combines TRBV19 with TRBJ1-1; the match to TRBD1 covers 7 bases. J was trimmed by 2 bases and V by 1 base; bases with no gene match: 1. From germline, CDR1 is LNHDA and CDR2 SQIVND (reference sequence). CDR3 length equals 14 residues. CDR3 in DNA: TGTGCCAGTAGTATAGCAGGGGGAAACACTGAAGCTTTCTTT. Its protein is CASSIAGGNTEAFF.

The chain is built from TRBV29-1 and TRBJ2-1, with TRBD2 matching over 11 bases. The germline gives CDR1 SQVTM, CDR2 ANQGSEA. This CDR3 has 16 amino acids. The ends lost 2 bases at V and 6 bases at J; junction bases unmatched: 9. The CDR3 region is CSVERGLAGGINEQFF. DNA of the CDR3: TGCAGCGTTGAACGTGGGCTAGCGGGAGGAATCAATGAGCAGTTCTTC.

The V and J genes are TRBV5-1 and TRBJ2-1; D is ambiguous. The germline V gene has CDR1 SGHRS and CDR2 YFSETQ. There are 14 residues in the CDR3. V lost 0 bases and J 5 bases, leaving 9 bases between the germline ends. The DNA of the CDR3 is TGCGCCAGCAGCTTGGTGAGTCGGGACAATGAGCAGTTCTTC. The encoded protein is CASSLVSRDNEQFF. Using reference TRBV5-1 and TRBJ2-1 for the parts outside the CDR3, the full variable domain is KAGVTQTPRYLIKTRGQQVTLSCSPISGHRSVSWYQQTPGQGLQFLFEYFSETQRNKGNFPGRFSGRQFSNSRSEMNVSTLELGDSALYLCASSLVSRDNEQFFGPGTRLTVL.

The V call is TRBV11-2, the J call TRBJ2-6; TRBD2 aligns across 15 bases. Germline values: CDR1 SGHAT, CDR2 FQNNGV. V trimming: 6 bases; J trimming: 3 bases; junction bases outside the gene matches: 6. The CDR3 sequence is 18 residues long. CDR3 DNA sequence: TGTGCCAGCAGTCGGACTAGCGGGAGGGCCTTTGGGGCCAACGTCCTGACTTTC. Translating it yields CASSRTSGRAFGANVLTF.

On this clone itself: Germline and junction disagree at one end, which may indicate a read error. This chain joins TRBV19 and TRBJ2-7; TRBD2 agrees at 9 bases. The V gene's germline CDR1 is LNHDA and CDR2 SQIVND (reference sequence). The CDR3 is made up of 19 amino acids. CDR3 residues: CARSGSPGTSSLGSYEQYF. In nucleotides, the CDR3 is TGTGCCCGTAGTGGGTCCCCCGGGACTAGCTCCTTGGGTTCCTACGAGCAGTACTTC.

This clone has a handful of counts. The chain carries TRBV7-9 and TRBJ2-2; 12 nucleotides match TRBD2. The CDR3 has 15 residues. The V gene's germline CDR1 is SEHNR and CDR2 FQNEAQ (reference sequence). Trimming cost V 5 bases and J 7 bases; bases outside gene matches: 5. CDR3 region: CASSLTSGRIGELFF. Written as DNA, the CDR3 is TGTGCCAGCAGCCTGACTAGCGGGAGAATCGGGGAGCTGTTTTTT.

The chain is built from TRBV5-5 and TRBJ1-5; a possible D gene is TRBD1 (6 bases). The CDR3 extends over 16 amino acids. Germline V gene sequence: CDR1 SGHKS, CDR2 YYEKEE (reference sequence). V was trimmed by 0 bases and J by 6 bases, leaving 16 bases between them. The CDR3 bases are TGTGCCAGCAGCTTGGGTTTGGACAGAGGACCTCAGCCCCAGCATTTT. This gives the protein CASSLGLDRGPQPQHF. Complete variable domain (other parts from reference TRBV5-5 and TRBJ1-5): DAGVTQSPTHLIKTRGQQVTLRCSPISGHKSVSWYQQVLGQGPQFIFQYYEKEERGRGNFPDRFSARQFPNYSSELNVNALLLGDSALYLCASSLGLDRGPQPQHFGDGTRLSIL.

As concerns this clone: Other nucleotide sequences in the sample specify the same CDR3. The CDR3 loop reads CASSSGSGANVLTF. CDR3 nucleotides: TGTGCCAGCAGTTCGGGGTCTGGGGCCAACGTCCTGACTTTC. The J gene is TRBJ2-6, the V gene TRBV27, with D possibly TRBD2 on 5 matching bases. The CDR3 loop spans 14 amino acids. Germline V lookup: CDR1 MNHEY, CDR2 SMNVEV (reference sequence). V was shortened by 4 bases and J by 1 base, with 5 bases between the two germline ends.

The rearrangement joins TRBV7-2 to TRBJ2-3; possible D gene TRBD2, 5 bases. CDR1 is SGHTA and CDR2 is FQGNSA in the germline V gene. This CDR3 is 14 amino acids long. Trimming pared 5 bases from V and 1 base from J, leaving 10 bases between. CDR3 coding DNA: TGTGCCAGCAGCCAGAGCGGCCGCACAGATACGCAGTATTTT. Residues: CASSQSGRTDTQYF. The complete variable domain, with remaining parts taken from reference TRBV7-2 and TRBJ2-3, reads GAGVSQSPSNKVTEKGKDVELRCDPISGHTALYWYRQSLGQGLEFLIYFQGNSAPDKSGLPSDRFSAERTGGSVSTLTIQRTQQEDSAVYLCASSQSGRTDTQYFGPGTRLTVL.

This rearrangement joins TRBV19 to TRBJ1-5; D gene unclear. Per the germline V gene, CDR1 is LNHDA and CDR2 is SQIVND (reference sequence). The germline V and J ends were trimmed by 3 bases and 3 bases, with 9 bases remaining between them. CDR3 length equals 14 residues. CDR3 loop: CASSIRGINQPQHF. As DNA, the CDR3 is TGTGCCAGTAGTATTCGGGGAATCAATCAGCCCCAGCATTTT.

V and J are TRBV9 and TRBJ1-2; D not resolved. Trimming shortened V by 0 bases and J by 6 bases, and 15 bases separated the two germline ends. CDR1 and CDR2 (germline): SGDLS, YYNGEE. The length of the CDR3 is 15 residues. CDR3 sequence: CASSVAEREAHGYTF. As DNA, the CDR3 is TGTGCCAGCAGCGTAGCTGAGAGGGAGGCTCATGGCTACACCTTC.